Below, 21 T cell receptor beta chains from the same sample are listed, as sequenced in a study of T cells in Graves' hyperthyroidism and ophthalmopathy. TCR beta CDR3 sequences were amplified from RNA transcripts. First-round RT-PCR targeting the TCR CDR3 was performed with the HTBI primer set. TCRdb independently ran MiXCR on the multiplex PCR reads; one entry per CDR3 protein. The table includes hundreds of thousands of distinct CDR3 sequences, about 20% detected once. The sample taken for sequencing was blood. These receptors were collected from a man in his thirties or forties with Graves' ophthalmopathy.

The V call is TRBV10-3, the J call TRBJ2-1; 9 positions agree with TRBD2. This CDR3 contains 16 residues. The trim removed 3 bases at V and 5 bases at J, leaving 8 bases unmatched. Germline V CDR1 and CDR2: ENHRY, SYGVKD. The CDR3 sequence: CAISEGLAGFHNEQFF. The CDR3, as DNA: TGTGCCATCAGTGAAGGCCTAGCGGGATTCCACAATGAGCAGTTCTTC.

The V and J genes are TRBV29-1 and TRBJ2-7; D is possibly TRBD1 (6 bases). The CDR3 is 13 amino acids. Per the germline V gene, CDR1 is SQVTM and CDR2 is ANQGSEA. Trimming pared 5 bases from V and 4 bases from J, leaving 15 bases between. In DNA form, the CDR3 reads TGCAGCGTTTCTACAGGGAAGGTTTACGAGCAGTACTTC. Protein sequence: CSVSTGKVYEQYF.

The sample holds many counts of this clonotype. This chain connects TRBV7-8 to TRBJ2-1; D is undetermined. The ends were cut back, 2 bases at V and 3 bases at J, with 11 bases in the middle. This CDR3 is built from 15 residues. CDR1 SGHVS and CDR2 FQNEAQ come from the germline V gene. CDR3 sequence (DNA): TGTGCCAGCAGCTTAACAGCCCCTAACTACAATGAGCAGTTCTTC. It encodes CASSLTAPNYNEQFF.

This clonotype was picked up a small number of times. This sequence joins TRBV20-1 and TRBJ2-1; D not certain. V lost 6 bases to trimming and J lost 3 bases, with 6 bases between them. CDR3 length equals 11 residues. Germline loops: CDR1 DFQATT, CDR2 SNEGSKA (reference sequence). CDR3 in amino acids: CSARHYNEQFF. Here the CDR3 DNA reads TGCAGTGCCAGGCACTACAATGAGCAGTTCTTC.

V is TRBV10-3 and J is TRBJ2-7, with a weak D call TRBD1 (6 bases). CDR3 length: 13 residues. CDR1 is ENHRY and CDR2 is SYGVKD in the germline V gene. CDR3: CATEGDQLGEQYF. In DNA, the CDR3 is TGTGCGACCGAGGGGGACCAACTGGGGGAGCAGTACTTC.

The chain links TRBV11-2 to TRBJ1-2; 10 bases align to TRBD1. From germline, CDR1 is SGHAT and CDR2 FQNNGV. CDR3 length: 19 residues. V lost 1 base and J lost 4; bases outside the gene matches: 15. CDR3 DNA sequence: TGTGCCAGCAGCTTAGGCCGCCGGGACAGGGGTAAGGTGCCCTATGGCTACACCTTC. Translation: CASSLGRRDRGKVPYGYTF.

About this clonotype itself: A junction end diverges from the germline sequence, so it may reflect a read error. The V gene is TRBV20-1, the J gene TRBJ2-5; 7 positions agree with TRBD2. Germline V gene data show CDR1 as DFQATT and CDR2 as SNEGSKA (reference sequence). The CDR3 has 16 residues. This CDR3 reads CNARGILRAGDQTQYF. In DNA, the CDR3 is TGCAATGCTAGAGGGATATTGCGGGCGGGGGATCAGACCCAGTACTTC.

V gene TRBV9 combines with J gene TRBJ2-2; D uncertain. Trimming cost V 3 bases and J 7 bases, with 16 bases left between them. Germline V lookup: CDR1 SGDLS, CDR2 YYNGEE. The CDR3 consists of 15 residues. The CDR3 loop reads CASSAGPSLGGELFF. The DNA for the CDR3 is TGTGCCAGCAGCGCCGGACCGAGTTTGGGCGGGGAGCTGTTTTTT.

The chain is built from TRBV4-3 and TRBJ2-1; D possibly corresponds to TRBD1 (5 bases). Trimming left V 0 bases short and J 0 bases short, with 9 bases between. Germline V lookup: CDR1 LGHNA, CDR2 YSLEER. This CDR3 contains 16 residues. The CDR3 nucleotides read TGCGCCAGCAGCCAAGATGGGGCGAGCTCCTACAATGAGCAGTTCTTC. Translating it yields CASSQDGASSYNEQFF.

Here the CDR3 reads CSARDLSGIGEQYF. In DNA form, the CDR3 reads TGCAGTGCTAGAGACCTTAGCGGGATCGGCGAGCAGTACTTC. V usage is TRBV20-1 and J usage is TRBJ2-7, with TRBD2 matching 8 bases. The CDR3 covers 14 residues. The germline CDR1 and CDR2 sequences are DFQATT and SNEGSKA (reference sequence). The J segment lost 6 bases and the V segment lost 0 bases, leaving 7 bases of the junction unmatched.

This clonotype was picked up a small number of times. The V call is TRBV11-2, the J call TRBJ2-1; 8 nucleotides match TRBD2. Germline trimming cut 3 bases from V and 9 bases from J; bases unmatched to any gene: 4. The CDR3 runs 13 residues. Germline V gene lookup returns CDR1 SGHAT and CDR2 FQNNGV. CDR3 region: CASSFGLAGEQFF. DNA for the CDR3: TGTGCCAGCAGCTTTGGACTAGCTGGTGAGCAGTTCTTC.

The rearrangement uses TRBV20-1 and TRBJ2-1; tentative D call: TRBD1 (5 bases). Between the trimmed V and J ends, which lost 2 bases and 7 bases, there was a span of 9 bases. Germline CDR1 reads DFQATT; CDR2 reads SNEGSKA (reference sequence). This CDR3 has 12 residues. CDR3 DNA: TGCAGTGCTAGAAGGGGCGCGAATGAGCAGTTCTTC. Translating it yields CSARRGANEQFF.

This clonotype was counted between two and nine times. This chain uses TRBV9 with TRBJ2-3; no clear D gene. This CDR3 comprises 16 residues. Trimming left V 3 bases short and J 3 bases short, with 17 bases between. In germline, CDR1 is SGDLS, CDR2 YYNGEE. The CDR3 loop reads CASSGIGNLRTDTQYF. In DNA form, the CDR3 reads TGTGCCAGCAGCGGGATAGGTAACTTACGAACAGATACGCAGTATTTT. Full variable domain (remainder filled in from reference TRBV9 and TRBJ2-3): DSGVTQTPKHLITATGQRVTLRCSPRSGDLSVYWYQQSLDQGLQFLIQYYNGEERAKGNILERFSAQQFPDLHSELNLSSLELGDSALYFCASSGIGNLRTDTQYFGPGTRLTVL.

This clonotype was observed at least ten times. The rearrangement links TRBV20-1 to TRBJ2-7; D is perhaps TRBD1 or TRBD2 (6 bases each). The V and J ends lost 6 bases and 3 bases respectively, with 15 bases between them. Germline V CDR1 and CDR2: DFQATT, SNEGSKA (reference sequence). This CDR3 has 13 amino acids. In nucleotides, the CDR3 is TGCAGTGCACAAAGGGGGGACGTCTACGAGCAGTACTTC. Amino acid sequence: CSAQRGDVYEQYF.

The CDR3 loop is CATSDLKRGTNEQFF. The CDR3 DNA sequence: TGTGCCACCAGTGATTTGAAACGGGGGACTAATGAGCAGTTCTTC. The chain recombines TRBV24-1 with TRBJ2-1; tentative D call: TRBD2 (6 bases). The V end was cut by 0 bases, the J end by 7 bases, with 12 bases between. The germline V gene has CDR1 KGHDR and CDR2 SFDVKD. The CDR3 runs 15 residues.

This clonotype was counted at least ten times. The chain links TRBV2 to TRBJ2-7; D might be TRBD2 (6 bases). Trimming cost V 0 bases and J 1 base, with 13 bases left between them. Germline lookup yields CDR1 SNHLY and CDR2 FYNNEI. The CDR3 consists of 16 residues. CDR3 nucleotide sequence: TGTGCCAGCAGTGAAGCGCGGAGGGAATTGTCCTACGAGCAGTACTTC. The encoded protein is CASSEARRELSYEQYF.

The V and J genes are TRBV14 and TRBJ1-1; D call uncertain. CDR1 SGHDN and CDR2 FVKESK come from the germline V gene. Trimming pared 4 bases from V and 3 bases from J, leaving 9 bases between. CDR3 length: 13 amino acids. The CDR3 loop reads CASSRDPYTEAFF. As DNA, the CDR3 is TGTGCCAGCAGCCGCGATCCCTACACTGAAGCTTTCTTT.

V is TRBV9 and J is TRBJ2-1, with D hard to call. The CDR3 has 15 amino acids. The ends were cut back, 4 bases at V and 8 bases at J, with 19 bases in the middle. Germline loops: CDR1 SGDLS, CDR2 YYNGEE. The CDR3 DNA reads TGTGCCAGCAGCCCTCGGTGGAGCGACGGCGATGAGCAGTTCTTC. This codes for CASSPRWSDGDEQFF.

The chain has TRBV2 and TRBJ2-7; possible D gene TRBD2, 6 bases. CDR3 length equals 12 residues. Germline CDR1 is SNHLY and CDR2 is FYNNEI. Trimming shortened V by 6 bases and J by 7 bases, and 13 bases separated the two germline ends. This CDR3 reads CASRAAGGEQYF. CDR3 coding DNA: TGTGCCAGCAGGGCAGCCGGGGGTGAGCAGTACTTC. Looking up the rest from reference TRBV2 and TRBJ2-7 gives the full variable domain: EPEVTQTPSHQVTQMGQEVILRCVPISNHLYFYWYRQILGQKVEFLVSFYNNEISEKSEIFDDQFSVERPDGSNFTLKIRSTKLEDSAMYFCASRAAGGEQYFGPGTRLTVT.

In DNA form, the CDR3 reads TGTGCCAGCAGTCCAGGGACAGGGGTAGAAAAACTGTTTTTT. This gives the protein CASSPGTGVEKLFF. The chain combines TRBV27 with TRBJ1-4, with 10 nucleotides matching TRBD1. CDR3 length: 14 residues. Trimming cost V 5 bases and J 8 bases; bases outside gene matches: 5. Germline-derived CDR1 and CDR2 are MNHEY and SMNVEV (reference sequence).

This sequence joins TRBV28 and TRBJ2-1; D gene uncertain. The V and J ends lost 4 bases and 1 base respectively, with 11 bases between them. The CDR3 is 15 residues long. Germline V gene sequence: CDR1 MDHEN, CDR2 SYDVKM. The CDR3 protein is CASSSLGGSYNEQFF. The CDR3 nucleotides are TGTGCCAGCAGTTCCCTTGGCGGTTCCTACAATGAGCAGTTCTTC.